The 14 T cell receptor beta chains reported below all come from one sample, sequenced in a study of STAT3 mutations in large granular lymphocyte leukemia (dated by TCRdb to the late 2010s). What the authors observed across the whole study: At least one immunodominant TCRbeta clonotype was present in every T-LGLL patient, and multiple immunodominant subclonotypes appeared in about half of the T-LGLL patients.

Library preparation employed the immunoSEQ multiplex PCR assay. What TCRdb holds here is the immuneACCESS table cut down to in-frame rearrangements. Part of the clones is not present; checked against another copy, under half of the missing clones reflect an unresolved V gene, and the others are unexplained. This sample has fewer than 9,500 clones in its table, and more than 85% of those were observed once. Of the sample, 60% to 70% falls within the top ten clones. Their antigen targets remain unknown. The sequencing input was peripheral blood mononuclear cells. The receptors come from a man aged 60 to 69 with T-cell large granular lymphocyte leukemia. Some clones in this sample may be carry-over from other donors' samples. The age is the age at diagnosis.

This clone was detected a few times. The genes are TRBV29-1 and TRBJ2-7; TRBD1 or TRBD2 may be the D gene (5 bases each). The germline gives CDR1 SQVTM, CDR2 ANQGSEA. The V and J ends lost 4 bases and 0 bases respectively, with 13 bases between them. The CDR3 runs to 14 residues. The CDR3 nucleotides read TGCAGCGTTGTCAGGCCGGGGACCTCCTACGAGCAGTACTTC. Translation: CSVVRPGTSYEQYF.

This sequence joins TRBV5-8 and TRBJ1-2; D unclear. In germline, CDR1 is SGHTS, CDR2 YDEGEE. The CDR3 length is 12 residues. Trimming took off 1 base at V and 8 bases at J, with 9 bases between the two ends. The CDR3 protein is CASSLSREGYTF. The DNA of the CDR3 is TGTGCCAGCAGCTTGTCCCGGGAGGGCTACACCTTC.

The chain carries TRBV7-8 and TRBJ2-5; D gene unclear. This CDR3 comprises 14 residues. Germline assignment: CDR1 SGHVS and CDR2 FQNEAQ. V lost 4 bases and J 0 bases, leaving 9 bases between the germline ends. In DNA form, the CDR3 reads TGTGCCAGCAGCTACAGCTGGAACCAAGAGACCCAGTACTTC. Its translation is CASSYSWNQETQYF.

The chain combines TRBV7-9 with TRBJ2-1, with 9 bases fitting TRBD1. CDR1 and CDR2 (germline): SEHNR, FQNEAQ (reference sequence). CDR3 length: 15 residues. Trimming at V came to 3 bases and at J to 7 bases, leaving 7 bases not matched to a gene. The CDR3 nucleotides read TGTGCCAGCAGCTTGGGGTGGGGACAGGGAAATGAGCAGTTCTTC. Amino acid sequence: CASSLGWGQGNEQFF.

This clone was counted only a few times. The rearrangement uses TRBV7-8 and TRBJ1-1, with 7 nucleotides matching TRBD1. J gave up 1 base and V 5 bases, and 1 base lay outside the gene matches. The CDR3 length is 13 residues. CDR1 is SGHVS, CDR2 FQNEAQ, per germline. The CDR3 is CASSGTANTEAFF. In DNA form, the CDR3 reads TGTGCCAGCAGCGGGACAGCGAACACTGAAGCTTTCTTT.

This clone was seen a few times. The chain is built from TRBV5-4 and TRBJ2-1, with D unresolved. In germline, CDR1 is SGHNT, CDR2 YYREEE (reference sequence). This CDR3 has 13 residues. V gave up 7 bases and J gave up 5 bases, with 13 bases separating them. As DNA, the CDR3 is TGTGCCAGCTCCCCAATAGGGCACAATGAGCAGTTCTTC. Translating gives CASSPIGHNEQFF. Complete variable domain (other parts from reference TRBV5-4 and TRBJ2-1): ETGVTQSPTHLIKTRGQQVTLRCSSQSGHNTVSWYQQALGQGPQFIFQYYREEENGRGNFPPRFSGLQFPNYSSELNVNALELDDSALYLCASSPIGHNEQFFGPGTRLTVL.

By frequency in the sample, this clone is medium-sized. CDR3: CASASTRGYEQYF. CDR3 DNA: TGCGCCAGCGCCTCGACCAGGGGCTACGAGCAGTACTTC. This chain connects TRBV5-1 to TRBJ2-7; perhaps TRBD1 as D (6 bases). This CDR3 comprises 13 residues. Germline-derived CDR1 and CDR2 are SGHRS and YFSETQ. V gave up 7 bases and J gave up 3 bases, with 14 bases separating them.

This chain uses TRBV18 with TRBJ1-1; possible D gene TRBD1, 5 bases. The CDR3 runs 13 residues. Germline values: CDR1 KGHSH, CDR2 LQKENI. Trimming removed 3 bases at V and 1 base at J, with 6 bases between. CDR3 residues: CASSPGQNTEAFF. DNA of the CDR3: TGTGCCAGCTCACCCGGACAGAACACTGAAGCTTTCTTT.

The chain couples TRBV9 to TRBJ2-7; D possibly corresponds to TRBD1 (6 bases). Trimming left V 4 bases short and J 4 bases short, with 9 bases between. Germline loops: CDR1 SGDLS, CDR2 YYNGEE. The CDR3 contains 12 residues. CDR3 bases: TGTGCCAGCAGCCTGGACAGTTACGAGCAGTACTTC. It encodes CASSLDSYEQYF.

V is TRBV2 and J is TRBJ1-2; D might be TRBD1 (5 bases). The CDR3 extends over 14 amino acids. The V end was cut by 4 bases, the J end by 3 bases, with 12 bases between. Germline lookup yields CDR1 SNHLY and CDR2 FYNNEI. The CDR3: CASSVEGIDYGYTF. The CDR3 region has the DNA TGTGCCAGCAGTGTGGAGGGGATCGACTATGGCTACACCTTC.

V is TRBV28 and J is TRBJ2-3; D is possibly TRBD1 (6 bases). The CDR3 consists of 15 residues. The V and J ends lost 6 bases and 2 bases respectively, with 15 bases between them. Germline CDR1 is MDHEN and CDR2 is SYDVKM. In nucleotides, the CDR3 is TGTGCCAGCAGCCAGTTGGGGGCCAACACAGATACGCAGTATTTT. This translates into CASSQLGANTDTQYF.

This sequence joins TRBV7-9 and TRBJ2-1; a weak D match, TRBD1 (5 bases). CDR1 and CDR2 from the germline V gene are SEHNR and FQNEAQ (reference sequence). The CDR3 runs to 13 residues. The germline V and J ends were trimmed by 4 bases and 4 bases, with 8 bases remaining between them. Here the CDR3 reads CASSWGRYNEQFF. CDR3 sequence (DNA): TGTGCCAGCAGCTGGGGCAGGTACAATGAGCAGTTCTTC. Full variable domain (missing parts from reference TRBV7-9 and TRBJ2-1): DTGVSQNPRHKITKRGQNVTFRCDPISEHNRLYWYRQTLGQGPEFLTYFQNEAQLEKSRLLSDRFSAERPKGSFSTLEIQRTEQGDSAMYLCASSWGRYNEQFFGPGTRLTVL.

The sample holds one count of this clone. This chain connects TRBV18 to TRBJ1-1; D remains ambiguous. The CDR3 consists of 16 residues. Per germline, CDR1 KGHSH and CDR2 LQKENI. Trimming removed 3 bases at V and 5 bases at J, with 19 bases between. The CDR3 is CASSPLLGNLGTEAFF. Here the CDR3 DNA reads TGTGCCAGCTCACCCCTTCTAGGGAATTTAGGGACTGAAGCTTTCTTT.

This rearrangement joins TRBV18 to TRBJ1-2; no clear D. The CDR3 runs 15 residues. V lost 0 bases to trimming and J lost 2 bases, with 10 bases between them. Germline V CDR1 and CDR2: KGHSH, LQKENI. Here the CDR3 reads CASSPPSLVNYGYTF. DNA of the CDR3: TGTGCCAGCTCACCACCCTCGCTGGTCAACTATGGCTACACCTTC.